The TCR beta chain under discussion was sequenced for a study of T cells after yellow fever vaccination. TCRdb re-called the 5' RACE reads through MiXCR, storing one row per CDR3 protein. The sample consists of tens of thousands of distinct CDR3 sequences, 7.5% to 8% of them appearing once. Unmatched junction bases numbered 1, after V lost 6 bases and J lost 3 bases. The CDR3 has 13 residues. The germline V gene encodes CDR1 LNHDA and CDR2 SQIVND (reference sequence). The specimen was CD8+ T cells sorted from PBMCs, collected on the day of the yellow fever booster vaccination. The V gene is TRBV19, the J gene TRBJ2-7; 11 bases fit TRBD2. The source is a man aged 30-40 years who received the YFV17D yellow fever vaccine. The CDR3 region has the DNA TGTGCCAGTAGACTAGCGGGAGACTACGAGCAGTACTTC. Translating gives CASRLAGDYEQYF. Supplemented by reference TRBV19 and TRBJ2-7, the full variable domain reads DGGITQSPKYLFRKEGQNVTLSCEQNLNHDAMYWYRQDPGQGLRLIYYSQIVNDFQKGDIAEGYSVSREKKESFPLTVTSAQKNPTAFYLCASRLAGDYEQYFGPGTRLTVT.